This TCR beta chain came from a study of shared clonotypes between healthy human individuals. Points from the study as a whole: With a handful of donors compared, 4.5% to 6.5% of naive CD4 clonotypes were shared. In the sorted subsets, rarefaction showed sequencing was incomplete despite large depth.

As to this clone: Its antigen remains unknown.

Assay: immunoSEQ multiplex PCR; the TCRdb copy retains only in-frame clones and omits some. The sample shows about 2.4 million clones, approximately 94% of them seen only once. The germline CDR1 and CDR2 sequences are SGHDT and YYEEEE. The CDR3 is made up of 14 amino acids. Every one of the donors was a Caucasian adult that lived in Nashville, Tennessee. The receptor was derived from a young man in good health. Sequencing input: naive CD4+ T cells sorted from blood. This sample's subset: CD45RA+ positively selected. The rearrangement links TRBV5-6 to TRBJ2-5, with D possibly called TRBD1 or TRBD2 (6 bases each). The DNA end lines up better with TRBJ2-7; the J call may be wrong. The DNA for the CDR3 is TGTGCCAGCAGTTTCGATTGGGGGGCCAACGAGCAGTACTTC. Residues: CASSFDWGANEQYF.